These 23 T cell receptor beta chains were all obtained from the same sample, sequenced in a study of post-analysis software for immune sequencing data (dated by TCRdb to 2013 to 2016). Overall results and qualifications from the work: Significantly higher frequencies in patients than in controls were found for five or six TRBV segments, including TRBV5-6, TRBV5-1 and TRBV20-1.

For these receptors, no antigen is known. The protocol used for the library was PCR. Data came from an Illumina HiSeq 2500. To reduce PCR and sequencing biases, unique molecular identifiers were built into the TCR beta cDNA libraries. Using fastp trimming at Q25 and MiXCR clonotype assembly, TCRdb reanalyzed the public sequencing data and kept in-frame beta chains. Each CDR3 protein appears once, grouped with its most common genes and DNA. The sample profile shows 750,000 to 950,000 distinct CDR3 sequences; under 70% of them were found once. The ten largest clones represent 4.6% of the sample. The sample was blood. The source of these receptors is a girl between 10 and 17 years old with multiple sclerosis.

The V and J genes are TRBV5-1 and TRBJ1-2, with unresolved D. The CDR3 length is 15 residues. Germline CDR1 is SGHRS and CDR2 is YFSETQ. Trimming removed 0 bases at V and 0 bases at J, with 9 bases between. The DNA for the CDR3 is TGCGCCAGCAGCTTGGCGGCAGCAGCTAACTATGGCTACACCTTC. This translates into CASSLAAAANYGYTF.

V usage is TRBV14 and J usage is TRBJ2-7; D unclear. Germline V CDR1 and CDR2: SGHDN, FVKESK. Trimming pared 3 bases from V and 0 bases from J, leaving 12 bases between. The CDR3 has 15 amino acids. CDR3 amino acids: CASSQEPLGSYEQYF. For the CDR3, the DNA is TGTGCCAGCAGCCAGGAACCACTCGGCTCCTACGAGCAGTACTTC.

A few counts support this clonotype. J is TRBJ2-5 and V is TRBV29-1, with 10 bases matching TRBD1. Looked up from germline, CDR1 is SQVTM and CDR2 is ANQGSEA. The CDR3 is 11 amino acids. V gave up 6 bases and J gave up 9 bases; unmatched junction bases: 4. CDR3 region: CSVADRGAQYF. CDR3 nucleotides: TGCAGCGTCGCGGACAGGGGGGCCCAGTACTTC. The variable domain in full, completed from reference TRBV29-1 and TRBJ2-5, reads SAVISQKPSRDICQRGTSLTIQCQVDSQVTMMFWYRQQPGQSLTLIATANQGSEATYESGFVIDKFPISRPNLTFSTLTVSNMSPEDSSIYLCSVADRGAQYFGPGTRLLVL.

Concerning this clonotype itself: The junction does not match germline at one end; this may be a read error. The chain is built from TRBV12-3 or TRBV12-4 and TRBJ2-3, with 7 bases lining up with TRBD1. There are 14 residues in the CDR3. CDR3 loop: CASRRTGSTDAQYF. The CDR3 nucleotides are TGTGCCAGCCGACGGACAGGTAGCACAGATGCGCAGTATTTT.

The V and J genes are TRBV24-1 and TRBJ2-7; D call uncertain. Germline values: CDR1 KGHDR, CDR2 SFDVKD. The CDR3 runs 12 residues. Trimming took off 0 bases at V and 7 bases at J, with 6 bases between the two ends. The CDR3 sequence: CATSDLLGEQYF. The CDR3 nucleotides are TGTGCCACCAGTGATTTGCTAGGGGAGCAGTACTTC.

The CDR3 DNA follows: TGCAGTGCTAGAGCTGCAGCGGCGGGAGTCACAGATACGCAGTATTTT. It yields the protein CSARAAAAGVTDTQYF. The V and J genes are TRBV20-1 and TRBJ2-3; TRBD2 matches at 7 bases. Unmatched junction bases numbered 9, after V lost 1 base and J lost 2 bases. The CDR3 loop spans 16 amino acids. CDR1 and CDR2 (germline): DFQATT, SNEGSKA (reference sequence).

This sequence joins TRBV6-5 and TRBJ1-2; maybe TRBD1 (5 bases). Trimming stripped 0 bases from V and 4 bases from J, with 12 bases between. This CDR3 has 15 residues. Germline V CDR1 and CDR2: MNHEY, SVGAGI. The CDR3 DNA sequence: TGTGCCAGCAGTTACTCGGGGGGTAAGGTCTATGGCTACACCTTC. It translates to CASSYSGGKVYGYTF.

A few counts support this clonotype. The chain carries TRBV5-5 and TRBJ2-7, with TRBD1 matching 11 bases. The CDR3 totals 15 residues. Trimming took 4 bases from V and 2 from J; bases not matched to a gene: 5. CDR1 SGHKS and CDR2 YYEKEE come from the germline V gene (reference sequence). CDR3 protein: CASSMGQGGTYEQYF. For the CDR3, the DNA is TGTGCCAGCAGCATGGGACAGGGGGGGACCTACGAGCAGTACTTC.

CDR3 coding DNA: TGTGCCAGCAGTGACCGACAGGGAATCTCCTACGAGCAGTACTTC. Translated, it gives CASSDRQGISYEQYF. The chain is built from TRBV6-1 and TRBJ2-7, with 7 nucleotides matching TRBD1. The CDR3 runs to 15 residues. Per germline, CDR1 MNHNS and CDR2 SASEGT. The J segment lost 0 bases and the V segment lost 3 bases, leaving 5 bases of the junction unmatched.

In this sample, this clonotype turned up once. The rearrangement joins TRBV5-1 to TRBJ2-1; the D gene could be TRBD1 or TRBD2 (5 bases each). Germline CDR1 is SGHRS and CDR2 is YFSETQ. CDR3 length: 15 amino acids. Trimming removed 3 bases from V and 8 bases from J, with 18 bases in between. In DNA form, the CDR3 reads TGCGCCAGCAGCTCGGGGACCGTGCCGGGGTATGAGCAGTTCTTC. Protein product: CASSSGTVPGYEQFF.

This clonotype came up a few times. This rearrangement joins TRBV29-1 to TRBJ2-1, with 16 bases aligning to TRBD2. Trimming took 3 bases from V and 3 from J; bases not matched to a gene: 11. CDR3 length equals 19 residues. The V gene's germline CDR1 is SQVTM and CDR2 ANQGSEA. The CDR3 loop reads CSVDGGGLAGGNYYNEQFF. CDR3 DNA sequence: TGCAGCGTTGACGGGGGGGGACTAGCGGGAGGGAACTACTACAATGAGCAGTTCTTC.

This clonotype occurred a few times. The CDR3 here is CSVPLAGGPTDTQYF. The CDR3 DNA sequence: TGCAGCGTCCCCTTAGCGGGGGGCCCAACAGATACGCAGTATTTT. The gene calls are TRBV29-1 and TRBJ2-3; 10 bases align to TRBD2. From germline, CDR1 is SQVTM and CDR2 ANQGSEA. The junction had 9 bases not matched to a gene; V was cut back by 6 bases and J by 3 bases. The CDR3 loop spans 15 amino acids.

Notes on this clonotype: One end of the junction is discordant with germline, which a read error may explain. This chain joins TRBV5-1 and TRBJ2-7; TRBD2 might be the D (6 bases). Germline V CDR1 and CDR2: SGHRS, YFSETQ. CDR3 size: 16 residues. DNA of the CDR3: TGCGCCAGCAGCCTAACCCCGGACGGGAGAACCTACGAGCGGTACTTC. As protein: CASSLTPDGRTYERYF.

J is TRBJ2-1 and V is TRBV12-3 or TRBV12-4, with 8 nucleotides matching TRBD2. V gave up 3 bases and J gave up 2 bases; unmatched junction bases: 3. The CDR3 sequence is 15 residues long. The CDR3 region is CASSFGRGAYNEQFF. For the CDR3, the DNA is TGTGCCAGCAGTTTCGGGAGGGGGGCCTACAATGAGCAGTTCTTC.

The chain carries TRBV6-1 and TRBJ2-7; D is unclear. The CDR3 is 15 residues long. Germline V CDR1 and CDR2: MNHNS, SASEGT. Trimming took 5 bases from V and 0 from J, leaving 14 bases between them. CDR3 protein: CASSRTSDSSYEQYF. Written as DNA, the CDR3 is TGTGCCAGCAGTAGGACCTCGGATAGCTCCTACGAGCAGTACTTC.

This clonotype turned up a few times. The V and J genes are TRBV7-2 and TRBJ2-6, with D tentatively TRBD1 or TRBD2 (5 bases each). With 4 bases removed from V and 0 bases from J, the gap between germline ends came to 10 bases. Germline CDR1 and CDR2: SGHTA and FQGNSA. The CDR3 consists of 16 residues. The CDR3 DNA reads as TGTGCCAGCAGCTCCGGGGCCCACTCTGGGGCCAACGTCCTGACTTTC. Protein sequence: CASSSGAHSGANVLTF. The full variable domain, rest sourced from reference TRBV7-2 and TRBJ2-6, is GAGVSQSPSNKVTEKGKDVELRCDPISGHTALYWYRQSLGQGLEFLIYFQGNSAPDKSGLPSDRFSAERTGGSVSTLTIQRTQQEDSAVYLCASSSGAHSGANVLTFGAGSRLTVL.

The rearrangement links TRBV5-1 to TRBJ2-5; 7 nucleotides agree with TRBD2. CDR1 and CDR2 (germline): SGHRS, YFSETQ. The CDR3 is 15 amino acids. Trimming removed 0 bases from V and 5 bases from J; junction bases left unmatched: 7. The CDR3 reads CASSLVGREGETQYF. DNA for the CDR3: TGCGCCAGCAGCTTGGTGGGCAGGGAGGGCGAGACCCAGTACTTC.

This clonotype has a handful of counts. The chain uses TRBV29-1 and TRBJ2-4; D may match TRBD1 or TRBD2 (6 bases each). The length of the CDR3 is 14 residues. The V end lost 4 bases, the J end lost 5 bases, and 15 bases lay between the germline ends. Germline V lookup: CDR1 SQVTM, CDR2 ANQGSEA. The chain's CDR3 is CSVALGGSENIQYF. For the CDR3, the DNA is TGCAGCGTTGCCCTAGGGGGGAGTGAAAACATTCAGTACTTC. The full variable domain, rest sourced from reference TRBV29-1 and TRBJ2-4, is SAVISQKPSRDICQRGTSLTIQCQVDSQVTMMFWYRQQPGQSLTLIATANQGSEATYESGFVIDKFPISRPNLTFSTLTVSNMSPEDSSIYLCSVALGGSENIQYFGAGTRLSVL.

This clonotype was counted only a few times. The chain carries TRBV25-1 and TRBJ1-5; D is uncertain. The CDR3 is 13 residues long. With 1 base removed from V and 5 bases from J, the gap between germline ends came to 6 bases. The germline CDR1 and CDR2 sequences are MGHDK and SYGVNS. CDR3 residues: CASSESAHQPQHF. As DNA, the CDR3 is TGTGCCAGCAGTGAATCGGCGCATCAGCCCCAGCATTTT.

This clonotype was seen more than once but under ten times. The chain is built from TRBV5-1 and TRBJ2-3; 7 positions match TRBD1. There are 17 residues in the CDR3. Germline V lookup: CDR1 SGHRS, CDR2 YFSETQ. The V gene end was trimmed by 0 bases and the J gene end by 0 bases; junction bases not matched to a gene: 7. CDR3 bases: TGCGCCAGCAGCTTGGACGTGAGGACAGGTAGCACAGATACGCAGTATTTT. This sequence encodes CASSLDVRTGSTDTQYF.

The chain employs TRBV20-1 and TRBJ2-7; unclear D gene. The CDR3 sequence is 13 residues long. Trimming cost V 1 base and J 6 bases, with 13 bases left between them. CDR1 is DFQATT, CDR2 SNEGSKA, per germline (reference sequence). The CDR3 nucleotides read TGCAGTGCTAGAGGGAAAGACTTGGGCGAGCAGTACTTC. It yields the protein CSARGKDLGEQYF.

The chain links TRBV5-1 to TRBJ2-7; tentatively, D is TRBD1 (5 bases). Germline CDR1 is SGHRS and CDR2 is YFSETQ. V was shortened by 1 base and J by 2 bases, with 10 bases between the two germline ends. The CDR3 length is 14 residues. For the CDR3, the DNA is TGCGCCAGCAGCTTGCAGGGCACGGCCTACGAGCAGTACTTC. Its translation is CASSLQGTAYEQYF. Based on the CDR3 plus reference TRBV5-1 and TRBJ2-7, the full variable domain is KAGVTQTPRYLIKTRGQQVTLSCSPISGHRSVSWYQQTPGQGLQFLFEYFSETQRNKGNFPGRFSGRQFSNSRSEMNVSTLELGDSALYLCASSLQGTAYEQYFGPGTRLTVT.

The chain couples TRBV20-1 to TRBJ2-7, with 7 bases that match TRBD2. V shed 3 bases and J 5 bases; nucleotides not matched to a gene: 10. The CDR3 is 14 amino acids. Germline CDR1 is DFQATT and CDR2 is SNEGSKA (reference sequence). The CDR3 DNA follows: TGCAGTGCTAGGTCTAGCGGACTGACCCACGAGCAGTACTTC. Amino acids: CSARSSGLTHEQYF.